Here is one TCR beta chain with its context. TCRdb's copy holds only in-frame clones and misses some; the assay was immunoSEQ multiplex PCR. This table has approximately 70,000 clones, around 90% appearing once. The data belong to a study of blood T cell repertoires in COVID-19. In the study overall: The United States, Italy and Spain supplied acute and convalescent COVID-19 samples. Sources were T cells, B-cell-depleted T cells, or PBMCs; the material itself was cDNA or gDNA.

The germline V and J ends were trimmed by 0 bases and 0 bases, with 5 bases remaining between them. The CDR3 is made up of 14 amino acids. Germline CDR1 LGHDT, CDR2 YNNKEL (reference sequence). The rearrangement uses TRBV3-1 (or the pseudogene TRBV3-2) and TRBJ1-2; D is ambiguous. The source of this sequence is a man aged 35-49 years with COVID-19, enrolled during active disease. The sample was peripheral blood. The CDR3 loop is CASSQEGANYGYTF. CDR3 coding DNA: TGTGCCAGCAGCCAAGAGGGAGCTAACTATGGCTACACCTTC.